The clone carrying this T cell receptor (beta chain) was seen ten or more times. Its antigen is not known. The record originates from a study of metastatic and nonmetastatic thyroid tumors. As for the study in general: Blood and tumor or nodule tissue repertoires from malignant and benign thyroid patients were compared. Study-level results: Within blood and tumor, benign nodules reportedly had significantly lower TCR beta diversity than malignant thyroid tumors did.

Via MiXCR, TCRdb re-called the PCR reads. The repertoire holds 13,000 to 15,000 clones, 20% to 25% seen once, with approximately 8% in the top ten. The V end was cut by 0 bases, the J end by 0 bases, with 9 bases between. CDR3 length: 16 residues. Germline V gene sequence: CDR1 DFQATT, CDR2 SNEGSKA (reference sequence). No patient had received any treatment before thyroid surgery. V usage is TRBV20-1 and J usage is TRBJ2-6; the D is unclear. This receptor was taken from a female donor with papillary thyroid cancer or a benign thyroid nodule (not recorded which). Some clones in this sample may be carry-over from other donors' samples. The source material was tumor tissue. CDR3 nucleotides: TGCAGTGCTAGAGATTTGAGGCACTCTGGGGCCAACGTCCTGACTTTC. Its protein product is CSARDLRHSGANVLTF.